These 15 T cell receptor beta chains were sequenced from one sample in a study of molecular identifiers for immune sequencing clone quantification. One entry per CDR3 protein, called by TCRdb with MiXCR from the PCR reads. The sample comprises about 97,000 distinct CDR3 sequences, approximately 24% of which are singletons, and 0.94% rests with the top ten. Sequences were obtained from naive CD8+ T cells from blood, with Jurkat cell RNA spiked in. Regarding subset: FACS-sorted CD8+CD4-CCR7+CD45RA+ naive T cells. The source of these receptors is a human donor in good health. Some libraries in this study had Jurkat cell RNA spiked in.

This chain joins TRBV6-5 and TRBJ1-1; 7 bases align to TRBD1. The CDR3 contains 19 residues. Germline CDR1 is MNHEY and CDR2 is SVGAGI. The J segment lost 4 bases and the V segment lost 0 bases, leaving 17 bases of the junction unmatched. CDR3 amino acids: CASSYSNRGRVDRGTEAFF. The CDR3 bases are TGTGCCAGCAGTTACTCGAACAGGGGCAGGGTAGATAGGGGCACTGAAGCTTTCTTT.

This clonotype was observed at least ten times. V gene TRBV6-5 combines with J gene TRBJ2-1; D may be TRBD2 (5 bases). The germline V and J ends were trimmed by 8 bases and 3 bases, with 11 bases remaining between them. CDR3 length: 13 residues. Germline-derived CDR1 and CDR2 are MNHEY and SVGAGI. CDR3 in amino acids: CASGLAVYNEQFF. The CDR3 coding sequence is TGTGCCAGCGGGCTAGCAGTCTACAATGAGCAGTTCTTC.

There are many counts of this clonotype. The chain recombines TRBV5-5 with TRBJ2-7; 7 bases match TRBD1. Trimming cost V 2 bases and J 1 base; bases outside gene matches: 6. CDR1 is SGHKS and CDR2 is YYEKEE in the germline V gene (reference sequence). The CDR3 has 15 residues. The CDR3 region has the DNA TGTGCCAGCAGCTTACCCGACAGGGAGTCCTACGAGCAGTACTTC. The encoded protein is CASSLPDRESYEQYF.

For this clonotype: A much larger clone sits a single nucleotide away, making a read error possible. This chain joins TRBV27 and TRBJ1-6, with D possibly TRBD1 on 6 matching bases. Between the trimmed V and J ends, which lost 8 bases and 10 bases, there was a span of 15 bases. This CDR3 contains 13 residues. Germline CDR1 reads MNHEY; CDR2 reads SMNVEV (reference sequence). The CDR3 DNA reads TGTGCCAGCGGTACTATGGGGGCATCACCCCTCCACTTT. It specifies CASGTMGASPLHF.

The chain recombines TRBV30 with TRBJ2-7; D remains unclear. This CDR3 has 13 residues. Germline V gene data show CDR1 as GTSNPN and CDR2 as SVGIG (reference sequence). Trimming pared 0 bases from V and 4 bases from J, leaving 10 bases between. The CDR3 spells CAWSVGAGYEQYF. The DNA of the CDR3 is TGTGCCTGGAGTGTTGGAGCCGGTTACGAGCAGTACTTC.

This clonotype came up many times. This chain joins TRBV12-3 or TRBV12-4 and TRBJ2-3; 9 bases agree with TRBD1. This CDR3 contains 19 residues. The V segment lost 5 bases and the J segment 0 bases; nucleotides outside the gene matches: 15. The CDR3 is CASSGTGTQAPTSTDTQYF. CDR3 sequence (DNA): TGTGCCAGCAGTGGGACAGGGACCCAGGCCCCCACTAGCACAGATACGCAGTATTTT.

On this clonotype itself: One end of the junction varies from germline; a read error may be responsible. CDR3: CAIRDSVDDQATQYF. In DNA, the CDR3 is TGTGCCATCAGAGACAGTGTTGATGATCAAGCGACCCAGTACTTC. The chain has TRBV10-3 and TRBJ2-5, with D possibly being TRBD1 (5 bases). From germline, CDR1 is ENHRY and CDR2 SYGVKD. The CDR3 length is 15 residues.

The chain recombines TRBV19 with TRBJ2-7; 9 bases are shared with TRBD1. Germline V gene lookup returns CDR1 LNHDA and CDR2 SQIVND (reference sequence). Trimming at V came to 8 bases and at J to 3 bases, leaving 8 bases not matched to a gene. The CDR3 loop spans 14 amino acids. CDR3 DNA sequence: TGTGCCAGTGACCCCGGGACAGGGATCTACGAGCAGTACTTC. Its protein is CASDPGTGIYEQYF.

This clonotype has ten or more counts. The genes are TRBV28 and TRBJ1-1; D unclear. Deletions cut 4 bases from V and 1 base from J, with 19 bases between. CDR3 length: 17 amino acids. From germline, CDR1 is MDHEN and CDR2 SYDVKM. This CDR3 reads CASSSRWAESPNTEAFF. In DNA form, the CDR3 reads TGTGCCAGCAGTTCCAGGTGGGCGGAGAGCCCGAACACTGAAGCTTTCTTT. Full variable domain (remainder filled in from reference TRBV28 and TRBJ1-1): DVKVTQSSRYLVKRTGEKVFLECVQDMDHENMFWYRQDPGLGLRLIYFSYDVKMKEKGDIPEGYSVSREKKERFSLILESASTNQTSMYLCASSSRWAESPNTEAFFGQGTRLTVV.

Comments on this clonotype: A much larger clone differs by one base, so this may be a read error. The CDR3 DNA is TGCGCCAGCAGCCAAGGAGGGGCGCTAACCTACGAGCAGTACTTC. Its protein is CASSQGGALTYEQYF. J is TRBJ2-7 and V is TRBV4-3; TRBD1 or TRBD2 may be the D gene (5 bases each). Germline assignment: CDR1 LGHNA and CDR2 YSLEER. The CDR3 has 15 amino acids. Trimming left V 1 base short and J 2 bases short, with 12 bases between.

On this clonotype itself: The conserved final phenylalanine or tryptophan is absent from the CDR3, which likely points to a read error. The DNA is left out, because the CDR3 cannot be placed on it with certainty; the CDR3 is given as TCRdb lists it. This sequence joins TRBV4-2 and TRBJ2-7; the D call TRBD2 from the table was never checked on the DNA. Germline V gene sequence: CDR1 LGHNA, CDR2 YNFKEQ. From its first to its last residue, the CDR3 has 14 amino acids. The CDR3 region is CASSPRDSTYEQSI.

Ten or more counts support this clonotype. This chain connects TRBV12-3 or TRBV12-4 to TRBJ2-2, with D possibly matching TRBD1 (6 bases). V was trimmed by 9 bases and J by 3 bases, leaving 11 bases between them. There are 13 residues in the CDR3. As DNA, the CDR3 is TGTGCCAGTCAGGGGCCCTACACCGGGGAGCTGTTTTTT. Residues: CASQGPYTGELFF.

Concerning this clonotype itself: A much larger clone lies a single base off, so this may be a read error. The chain couples TRBV7-6 to TRBJ2-2, with D hard to call. The germline gives CDR1 SGHVS, CDR2 FNYEAQ. Between the trimmed V and J ends, which lost 5 bases and 4 bases, there was a span of 8 bases. The CDR3 sequence is 13 residues long. CDR3 region: CASSPKTTGELFF. In nucleotides, the CDR3 is TGTGCCAGCAGCCCCAAAACCACCGGGGAGCTGTTTTTT.

The chain's CDR3 is CASSYTDGYEQYF. The DNA of the CDR3 is TGTGCCAGCAGTTACACCGACGGCTACGAGCAGTACTTC. The chain joins TRBV6-5 to TRBJ2-7; D uncertain. CDR1 and CDR2 (germline): MNHEY, SVGAGI. This CDR3 spans 13 amino acids. V was trimmed by 2 bases and J by 3 bases, leaving 8 bases between them.

This clonotype was counted a single time. This may be a read error: a much more frequent sequence differs by one nucleotide. The rearrangement uses TRBV4-3 and TRBJ2-7; D unclear. The CDR3 extends over 15 amino acids. Germline-derived CDR1 and CDR2 are LGHNA and YSLEER. The CDR3 spells CASSQDFGVYYAQYF. Written as DNA, the CDR3 is TGCGCCAGCAGCCAAGATTTCGGTGTGTACTACGCGCAGTACTTC.